The following is a T cell receptor (beta chain) sequence with its context. Its antigen is not known. The CDR3 consists of 14 residues. Trimming removed 6 bases at V and 8 bases at J, with 19 bases between. The germline V gene encodes CDR1 MDHEN and CDR2 SYDVKM. This sample stems from a study of T cell responses to AZD1222 COVID-19 vaccine. Study-level information: Pooling was applied to second doses at about 4 or about 12 weeks.

Findings of the study overall: Dominant at 160-218 and 743-854, vaccine-associated CD4 TCRs also spanned spike. Mostly white British, mostly female donors; authors suggested clonal diversity may be underestimated.

TCRdb's copy holds only in-frame clones and misses some; the assay was immunoSEQ multiplex PCR. This repertoire shows about 120,000 clones, about 87% found once; its top ten account for roughly 8.9%. The sequences come from peripheral blood, collected on day 0 of AZD1222 vaccination. The V gene is TRBV28, the J gene TRBJ1-2, with D perhaps matching TRBD1 (6 bases). This TCR derives from an adult in good health. The CDR3 is CASRRDTASYGYTF. The CDR3 region has the DNA TGTGCCAGCAGAAGGGACACCGCGTCTTACGGCTACACCTTC.